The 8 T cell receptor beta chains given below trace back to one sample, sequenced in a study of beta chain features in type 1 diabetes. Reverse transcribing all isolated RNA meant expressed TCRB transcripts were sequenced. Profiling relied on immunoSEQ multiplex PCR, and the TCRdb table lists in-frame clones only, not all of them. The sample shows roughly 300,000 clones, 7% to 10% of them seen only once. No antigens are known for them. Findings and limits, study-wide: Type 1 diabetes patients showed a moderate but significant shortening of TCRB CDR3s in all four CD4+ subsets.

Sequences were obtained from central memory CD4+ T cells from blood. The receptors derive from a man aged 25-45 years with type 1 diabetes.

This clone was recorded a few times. CDR3 sequence: CASARESPIAPLHF. For the CDR3, the DNA is TGTGCCAGCGCTAGGGAAAGCCCAATTGCGCCCCTCCACTTT. The chain uses TRBV25-1 and TRBJ1-6; D gene unclear. Trimming removed 8 bases from V and 13 bases from J, with 21 bases in between. Germline V CDR1 and CDR2: MGHDK, SYGVNS. The CDR3 covers 14 residues.

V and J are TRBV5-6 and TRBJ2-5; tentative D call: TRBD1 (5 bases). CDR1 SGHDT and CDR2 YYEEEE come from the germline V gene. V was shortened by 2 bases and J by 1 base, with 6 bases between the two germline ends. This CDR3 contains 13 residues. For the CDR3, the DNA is TGTGCCAGCAGCTTCAGGGTCCAAGAGACCCAGTACTTC. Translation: CASSFRVQETQYF.

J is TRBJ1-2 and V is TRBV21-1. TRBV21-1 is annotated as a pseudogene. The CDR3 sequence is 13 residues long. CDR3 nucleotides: TGTGCCACCATGGGTGGCTTGCGGTATGGCTACACCTTC. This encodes CATMGGLRYGYTF.

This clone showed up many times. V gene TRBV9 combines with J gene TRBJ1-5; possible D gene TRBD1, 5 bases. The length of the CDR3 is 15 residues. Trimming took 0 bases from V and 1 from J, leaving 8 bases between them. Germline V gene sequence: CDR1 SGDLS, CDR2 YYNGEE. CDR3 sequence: CASSVDRMSNQPQHF. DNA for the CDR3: TGTGCCAGCAGCGTAGACAGGATGAGCAATCAGCCCCAGCATTTT. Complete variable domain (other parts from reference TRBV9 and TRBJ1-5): DSGVTQTPKHLITATGQRVTLRCSPRSGDLSVYWYQQSLDQGLQFLIQYYNGEERAKGNILERFSAQQFPDLHSELNLSSLELGDSALYFCASSVDRMSNQPQHFGDGTRLSIL.

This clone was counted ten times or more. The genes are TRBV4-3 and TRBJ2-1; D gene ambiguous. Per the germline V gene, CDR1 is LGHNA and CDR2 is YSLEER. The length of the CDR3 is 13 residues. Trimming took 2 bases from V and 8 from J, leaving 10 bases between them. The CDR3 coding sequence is TGCGCCAGCAGCCAAAACCAGGCAGATGAGCAGTTCTTC. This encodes CASSQNQADEQFF.

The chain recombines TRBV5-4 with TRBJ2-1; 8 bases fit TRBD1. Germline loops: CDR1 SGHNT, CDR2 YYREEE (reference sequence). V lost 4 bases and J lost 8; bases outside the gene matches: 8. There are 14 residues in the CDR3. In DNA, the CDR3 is TGTGCCAGCAGCCCCCAAGAGACAGGGGATGAGCAGTTCTTC. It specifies CASSPQETGDEQFF.

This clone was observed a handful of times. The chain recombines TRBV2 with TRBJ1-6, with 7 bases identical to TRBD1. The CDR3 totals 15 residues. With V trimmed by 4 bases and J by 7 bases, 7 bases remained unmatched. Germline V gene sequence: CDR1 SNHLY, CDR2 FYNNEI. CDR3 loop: CASSGRGIGNSPLHF. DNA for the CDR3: TGTGCCAGCAGTGGCAGGGGGATAGGGAATTCACCCCTCCACTTT.

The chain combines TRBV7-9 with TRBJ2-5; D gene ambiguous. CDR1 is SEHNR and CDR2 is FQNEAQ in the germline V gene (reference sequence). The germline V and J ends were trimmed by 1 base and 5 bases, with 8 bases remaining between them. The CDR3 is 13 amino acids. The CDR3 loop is CASSLGVLETQYF. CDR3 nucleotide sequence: TGTGCCAGCAGCTTAGGGGTCCTTGAGACCCAGTACTTC.